This is a list of T cell receptor beta chains from one sample in a study of STAT3 mutations in large granular lymphocyte leukemia. Assay used: immunoSEQ multiplex PCR; TCRdb lists only in-frame clones, some missing. The sample lists 9,500 to 13,000 clones; 54% were seen once. Sample: peripheral blood mononuclear cells. The receptors were gathered from a boy between 10 and 17 years old with T-cell large granular lymphocyte leukemia. Some clones in this sample may be carry-over from other donors' samples. CDR3s include the opening cysteine and the closing phenylalanine or tryptophan. The D gene is left open where the match is weak. Not all rows give a size; the values are once, few, many and, for expanded clones, a class.

d_gene	abundance	j_gene	len	v_gene	CDR3nt	CDR3aa
-	-	TRBJ2-5	13	TRBV5-1	TGCGCCAGCAGCGCGTCGGTCCAAGAGACCCAGTACTTC	CASSASVQETQYF
-	-	TRBJ1-2	15	TRBV7-9	TGTGCCAGCAGCTTGCGTGGGGTCGGGGGCTATGGCTACACCTTC	CASSLRGVGGYGYTF
TRBD1	-	TRBJ2-7	13	TRBV6-5	TGTGCCATCCCCGGTCAGGGGGCGGGCGAGCAGTACTTC	CAIPGQGAGEQYF
-	-	TRBJ1-6	16	TRBV18	TGTGCCAGCTCACCACTTGGGACGGAAGATAATTCACCCCTCCACTTT	CASSPLGTEDNSPLHF
TRBD1	-	TRBJ2-7	16	TRBV18	TGTGCCAGCTCACTATCCGACAGGGGGAACAACCACGAGCAGTACTTC	CASSLSDRGNNHEQYF
TRBD1	-	TRBJ1-5	15	TRBV10-3	TGTGCCATCGGACAGGGGCTCAATAGCAATCAGCCCCAGCATTTT	CAIGQGLNSNQPQHF
TRBD1	-	TRBJ2-5	13	TRBV12-5	TGTGCTAGTGATCCCGACAGGGGAGAGACCCAGTACTTC	CASDPDRGETQYF
TRBD2	-	TRBJ2-3	15	TRBV29-1	TGCAGCGTTGAAAGCGGGAGTTCCTACACAGATACGCAGTATTTT	CSVESGSSYTDTQYF
-	-	TRBJ2-5	12	TRBV27	TGTGCCAGCAGGGGGGTGGAGGAGACCCAGTACTTC	CASRGVEETQYF
-	-	TRBJ2-7	10	TRBV30	TGTGCCTGGAGGGGTTACGAGCAGTACTTC	CAWRGYEQYF
-	few	TRBJ2-7	14	TRBV5-5	TGTGCCAGCAGCTTACGTAGGCAGGGCTACGAGCAGTACTTC	CASSLRRQGYEQYF
-	-	TRBJ2-1	13	TRBV2	TGTGCCAGCAGGGGGGATACCTACAATGAGCAGTTCTTC	CASRGDTYNEQFF
TRBD2	-	TRBJ2-7	17	TRBV7-9	TGTGCCAGCAGCTTAGTTCCTAGCGGGGGTTTATCCTACGAGCAGTACTTC	CASSLVPSGGLSYEQYF
-	-	TRBJ2-1	12	TRBV30	TGTGCCTGGAGTGCAAACAACAATGAGCAGTTCTTC	CAWSANNNEQFF
TRBD2	-	TRBJ2-7	18	TRBV14	TGTGCCAGCAGCCAAGCCCTCGGGGTCGGGACTAGCAGGCGCGAGCAGTACTTC	CASSQALGVGTSRREQYF
TRBD1	-	TRBJ1-6	17	TRBV5-1	TGCGCCAGCAGCATCCTTCCGGGACAGAGAGATAGTCCACCCCTCCACTTT	CASSILPGQRDSPPLHF
TRBD1	-	TRBJ1-1	15	TRBV5-1	TGCGCCAGCAGCTTAACCCAGGGGGCTTACACTGAAGCTTTCTTT	CASSLTQGAYTEAFF
-	-	TRBJ1-2	13	TRBV7-9	TGTGCCAGCAGCCCCGACCCCGGGTATGGCTACACCTTC	CASSPDPGYGYTF
TRBD2	few	TRBJ2-7	14	TRBV5-1	TGCGCCAGCAGCTTCGCTAGCGGTCACTACGAGCAGTACTTC	CASSFASGHYEQYF
-	-	TRBJ2-3	14	TRBV5-6	TGTGCCAGCAGCCTGCCGGTTAGCACAGATACGCAGTATTTT	CASSLPVSTDTQYF